This passage covers 20 T cell receptor beta chains from one sample sequenced in a study of OX40 agonist ivuxolimab in advanced cancers. Sequencing was performed with immunoSEQ multiplex PCR; in TCRdb, only in-frame clones are kept and a portion is missing. This sample has tens of thousands of clones, with 80% to 90% found just once. The specimen comprised CD4+ or CD8+ T cells sorted from blood, sampled in a trial of the OX40 agonist ivuxolimab. Every receptor here comes from an adult with an advanced solid tumor such as melanoma, head and neck, liver or kidney cancer.

This chain uses TRBV5-1 with TRBJ1-2; 9 bases line up with TRBD1. This CDR3 contains 15 residues. The germline gives CDR1 SGHRS, CDR2 YFSETQ. V lost 4 bases to trimming and J lost 7 bases; unmatched junction nucleotides: 11. Here the CDR3 reads CASSIQTGGEAGYTF. The CDR3 DNA sequence: TGCGCCAGCAGCATCCAGACAGGGGGTGAGGCTGGCTACACCTTC. Using reference TRBV5-1 and TRBJ1-2 for the parts outside the CDR3, the full variable domain is KAGVTQTPRYLIKTRGQQVTLSCSPISGHRSVSWYQQTPGQGLQFLFEYFSETQRNKGNFPGRFSGRQFSNSRSEMNVSTLELGDSALYLCASSIQTGGEAGYTFGSGTRLTVV.

This CDR3 reads CASSFEWSAEAFF. Written as DNA, the CDR3 is TGCGCCAGCAGCTTTGAGTGGAGTGCGGAAGCTTTCTTT. The V call is TRBV5-1, the J call TRBJ1-1, with D hard to call. This CDR3 contains 13 residues. With 2 bases removed from V and 8 bases from J, the gap between germline ends came to 13 bases. CDR1 SGHRS and CDR2 YFSETQ come from the germline V gene.

This sequence joins TRBV4-2 and TRBJ2-1; 7 positions match TRBD2. V shed 4 bases and J 9 bases; nucleotides not matched to a gene: 6. The CDR3 is made up of 13 amino acids. The germline CDR1 and CDR2 sequences are LGHNA and YNFKEQ. The CDR3, as DNA: TGTGCCAGCAGCCCAAAGACTAGCCGTGAGCAGTTCTTC. Amino acids: CASSPKTSREQFF.

The rearrangement joins TRBV6-5 to TRBJ2-5, with 15 bases identical to TRBD2. This CDR3 contains 14 residues. Germline V CDR1 and CDR2: MNHEY, SVGAGI. J gave up 5 bases and V 5 bases, and 0 bases lay outside the gene matches. As DNA, the CDR3 is TGTGCCAGCAGTGGGACTAGCGGGGGGGAGACCCAGTACTTC. It encodes CASSGTSGGETQYF.

This chain uses TRBV5-6 with TRBJ1-3; unclear D gene. The CDR3 length is 14 residues. The V end was cut by 4 bases, the J end by 9 bases, with 17 bases between. Germline V gene sequence: CDR1 SGHDT, CDR2 YYEEEE. The CDR3 region has the DNA TGTGCCAGCAGCCGATTGTCCGGGAGGCGCACCATATATTTT. The encoded protein is CASSRLSGRRTIYF.

The V call is TRBV18, the J call TRBJ1-1; no clear D gene. The germline V gene encodes CDR1 KGHSH and CDR2 LQKENI. CDR3 length equals 15 residues. V lost 4 bases, J lost 1 base, and 13 bases lay in between. Here the CDR3 reads CASSRNGPGNTEAFF. The CDR3 DNA follows: TGTGCCAGCTCACGGAACGGGCCGGGGAACACTGAAGCTTTCTTT.

The genes are TRBV6-1 and TRBJ2-7, with D perhaps TRBD1 (6 bases). Between the trimmed V and J ends, which lost 8 bases and 3 bases, there was a span of 14 bases. This CDR3 is 13 amino acids long. CDR1 MNHNS and CDR2 SASEGT come from the germline V gene. CDR3 nucleotides: TGTGCCAGCTCCCGGACAGCAATCTACGAGCAGTACTTC. This codes for CASSRTAIYEQYF.

This chain connects TRBV7-9 to TRBJ1-5; 8 nucleotides line up with TRBD1. With 5 bases clipped from V and 2 bases from J, the junction kept 5 bases outside the gene matches. The germline gives CDR1 SEHNR, CDR2 FQNEAQ (reference sequence). The CDR3 loop spans 15 amino acids. The CDR3 region is CASSPSGGRNQPQHF. CDR3 DNA sequence: TGTGCCAGCAGCCCATCAGGGGGCCGCAATCAGCCCCAGCATTTT.

This sequence joins TRBV7-9 and TRBJ2-7; D is possibly TRBD1 (5 bases). The CDR3 runs 15 residues. The germline V and J ends were trimmed by 0 bases and 3 bases, with 12 bases remaining between them. Germline V lookup: CDR1 SEHNR, CDR2 FQNEAQ (reference sequence). The CDR3 reads CASSLAEGAVYEQYF. CDR3 nucleotides: TGTGCCAGCAGCTTAGCGGAAGGGGCTGTCTACGAGCAGTACTTC.

J is TRBJ1-1 and V is TRBV5-1; no reliable D call. The CDR3 runs to 13 residues. Trimming left V 0 bases short and J 4 bases short, with 7 bases between. Germline V gene data show CDR1 as SGHRS and CDR2 as YFSETQ. CDR3 DNA sequence: TGCGCCAGCAGCTTGGCGGCGGCCACTGAAGCTTTCTTT. Amino acids: CASSLAAATEAFF.

The chain employs TRBV18 and TRBJ1-2; no definite D call. CDR3 length: 14 residues. Germline CDR1 KGHSH, CDR2 LQKENI. Between the trimmed V and J ends, which lost 5 bases and 2 bases, there was a span of 12 bases. The DNA of the CDR3 is TGTGCCAGCTCATTACGAGGACTCAACTATGGCTACACCTTC. Encoded protein: CASSLRGLNYGYTF.

This rearrangement joins TRBV21-1 to TRBJ2-3; whether TRBD2, the table's D call, matches the DNA was not checked. TRBV21-1 counts as a pseudogene. This CDR3 contains 19 residues. CDR3 sequence reads: CASSPGTSGRAGWADTQYF. The CDR3, as DNA: TGTGCCAGCAGCCCCGGGACTAGCGGGAGGGCCGGTTGGGCAGATACGCAGTATTTT.

CDR3: CASSPGAGAFF. The CDR3 nucleotides are TGTGCCAGCAGTCCGGGGGCGGGGGCTTTCTTT. The rearrangement links TRBV7-9 to TRBJ1-1; tentative D call: TRBD1 (6 bases). Per the germline V gene, CDR1 is SEHNR and CDR2 is FQNEAQ (reference sequence). Trimming shortened V by 6 bases and J by 11 bases, and 13 bases separated the two germline ends. The CDR3 has 11 residues.

With regard to this clone: Germline is not matched at one junction end, which may reflect a read error. The chain uses TRBV5-6 and TRBJ1-5, with unresolved D. Germline CDR1 SGHDT, CDR2 YYEEEE. The CDR3 length is 13 residues. The CDR3 here is CASSLERKQPQHF. The CDR3 region has the DNA TGTGCCAGCAGCTTGGAACGCAAACAGCCCCAGCATTTT.

This chain connects TRBV6-6 to TRBJ1-6, with D maybe TRBD1 (6 bases). The CDR3 extends over 15 amino acids. Germline V gene lookup returns CDR1 MNHNY and CDR2 SVGAGI (reference sequence). V shed 0 bases and J shed 7 bases, with 10 bases lying between them. The CDR3 sequence: CASSYSPGANSPLHF. CDR3 DNA: TGTGCCAGCAGTTACTCGCCAGGGGCAAATTCACCCCTCCACTTT.

The rearrangement links TRBV19 to TRBJ1-4; a weak D match, TRBD1 (6 bases). Per the germline V gene, CDR1 is LNHDA and CDR2 is SQIVND (reference sequence). Trimming removed 6 bases at V and 0 bases at J, with 8 bases between. This CDR3 spans 14 amino acids. The CDR3 DNA is TGTGCCAGTAGCCCAGGGGCAACTAATGAAAAACTGTTTTTT. This translates into CASSPGATNEKLFF.

On this clone: The sample contains more than one DNA sequence encoding this CDR3. V and J are TRBV18 and TRBJ2-2; 11 nucleotides agree with TRBD2. The CDR3 consists of 14 residues. The trim removed 6 bases at V and 6 bases at J, leaving 3 bases unmatched. Per the germline V gene, CDR1 is KGHSH and CDR2 is LQKENI. The CDR3 nucleotides read TGTGCCAGCTCCCAACTAGCGGGAGCCGGGGAGCTGTTTTTT. Translation gives CASSQLAGAGELFF.

The V call is TRBV29-1, the J call TRBJ1-2, with D perhaps TRBD1 (6 bases). Trimming removed 6 bases from V and 4 bases from J, with 15 bases in between. Germline loops: CDR1 SQVTM, CDR2 ANQGSEA. CDR3 length equals 13 residues. CDR3 in amino acids: CSVGGAGSYGYTF. The CDR3 DNA sequence: TGCAGCGTCGGGGGGGCAGGGTCCTATGGCTACACCTTC. Full variable domain (remainder filled in from reference TRBV29-1 and TRBJ1-2): SAVISQKPSRDICQRGTSLTIQCQVDSQVTMMFWYRQQPGQSLTLIATANQGSEATYESGFVIDKFPISRPNLTFSTLTVSNMSPEDSSIYLCSVGGAGSYGYTFGSGTRLTVV.

The rearrangement uses TRBV2 and TRBJ2-7, with D maybe TRBD2 (6 bases). The CDR3 extends over 12 amino acids. V was clipped by 6 bases and J by 7 bases, with 13 bases between them. Germline V lookup: CDR1 SNHLY, CDR2 FYNNEI. The DNA for the CDR3 is TGTGCCAGCAGGGTGGTGGGGGGTGAGCAGTACTTC. Its translation is CASRVVGGEQYF.

The rearrangement links TRBV7-9 to TRBJ2-3, with D uncertain. The CDR3 loop spans 15 amino acids. V shed 2 bases and J shed 0 bases, with 9 bases lying between them. In germline, CDR1 is SEHNR, CDR2 FQNEAQ (reference sequence). The CDR3 is CASSLRVRSTDTQYF. The CDR3, as DNA: TGTGCCAGCAGCTTAAGGGTCAGAAGCACAGATACGCAGTATTTT.